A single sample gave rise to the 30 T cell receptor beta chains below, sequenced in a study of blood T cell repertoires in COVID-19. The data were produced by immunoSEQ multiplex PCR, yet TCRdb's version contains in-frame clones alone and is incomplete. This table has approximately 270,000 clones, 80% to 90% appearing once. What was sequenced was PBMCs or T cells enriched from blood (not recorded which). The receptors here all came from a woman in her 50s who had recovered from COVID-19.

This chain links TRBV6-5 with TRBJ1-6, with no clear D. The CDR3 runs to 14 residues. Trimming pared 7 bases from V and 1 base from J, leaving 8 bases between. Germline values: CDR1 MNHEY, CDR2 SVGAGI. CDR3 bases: TGTGCCAGCATGACGGGGTCCTATAATTCACCCCTCCACTTT. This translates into CASMTGSYNSPLHF.

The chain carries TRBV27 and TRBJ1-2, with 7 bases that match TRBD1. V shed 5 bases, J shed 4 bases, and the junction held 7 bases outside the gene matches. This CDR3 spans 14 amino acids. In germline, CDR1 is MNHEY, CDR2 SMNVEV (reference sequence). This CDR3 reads CASSPGQVPYGYTF. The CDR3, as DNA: TGTGCCAGCAGTCCCGGACAGGTTCCCTATGGCTACACCTTC.

This CDR3 is CASTGNRDNSYYEQYF. The CDR3 bases are TGTGCCAGCACCGGGAACCGGGACAATTCCTACTACGAGCAGTACTTC. This chain connects TRBV28 to TRBJ2-7; a possible D gene is TRBD1 (6 bases). The length of the CDR3 is 16 residues. Germline V gene sequence: CDR1 MDHEN, CDR2 SYDVKM. Deletions cut 7 bases from V and 3 bases from J, with 22 bases between.

The CDR3 DNA reads as TGCGCCAGCAGACTCCAAGGGGGAATTGGAGACGAGCAGTACTTC. Encoded protein: CASRLQGGIGDEQYF. The V call is TRBV5-1, the J call TRBJ2-7; weak D call: TRBD1 (6 bases). The germline gives CDR1 SGHRS, CDR2 YFSETQ. Between the trimmed V and J ends, which lost 5 bases and 5 bases, there was a span of 20 bases. The CDR3 covers 15 residues.

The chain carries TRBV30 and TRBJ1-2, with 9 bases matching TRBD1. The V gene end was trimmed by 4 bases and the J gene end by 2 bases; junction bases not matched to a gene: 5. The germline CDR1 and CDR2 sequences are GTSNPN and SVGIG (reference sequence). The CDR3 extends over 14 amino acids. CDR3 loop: CAWKPGQGNYGYTF. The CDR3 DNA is TGTGCCTGGAAGCCGGGACAGGGAAACTATGGCTACACCTTC.

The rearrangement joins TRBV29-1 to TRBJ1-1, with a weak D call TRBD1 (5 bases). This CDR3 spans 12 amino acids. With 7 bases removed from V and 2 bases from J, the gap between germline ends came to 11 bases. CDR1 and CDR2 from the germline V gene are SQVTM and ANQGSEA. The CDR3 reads CSAGLSNTEAFF. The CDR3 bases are TGCAGCGCGGGACTATCAAACACTGAAGCTTTCTTT.

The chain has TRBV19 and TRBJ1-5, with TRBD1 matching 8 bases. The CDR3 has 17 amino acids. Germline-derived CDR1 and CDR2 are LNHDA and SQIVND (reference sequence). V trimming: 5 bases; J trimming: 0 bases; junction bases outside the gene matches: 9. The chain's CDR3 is CASSGGTGWNSNQPQHF. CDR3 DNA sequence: TGTGCCAGTAGTGGGGGGACAGGCTGGAATAGCAATCAGCCCCAGCATTTT.

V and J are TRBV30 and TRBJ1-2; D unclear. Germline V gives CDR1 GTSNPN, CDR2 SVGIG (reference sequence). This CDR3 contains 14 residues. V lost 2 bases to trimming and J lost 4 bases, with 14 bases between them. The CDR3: CAWSLFGLGYGYTF. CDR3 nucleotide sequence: TGTGCCTGGAGTTTATTCGGGTTGGGCTATGGCTACACCTTC.

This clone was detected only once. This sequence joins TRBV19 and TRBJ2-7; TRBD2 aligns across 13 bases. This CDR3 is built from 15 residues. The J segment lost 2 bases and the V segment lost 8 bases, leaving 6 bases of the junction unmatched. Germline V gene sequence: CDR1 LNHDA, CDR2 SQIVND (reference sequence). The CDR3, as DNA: TGTGCCAGTCGCAACGGGACTAGCGGGGCCTACGAGCAGTACTTC. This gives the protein CASRNGTSGAYEQYF.

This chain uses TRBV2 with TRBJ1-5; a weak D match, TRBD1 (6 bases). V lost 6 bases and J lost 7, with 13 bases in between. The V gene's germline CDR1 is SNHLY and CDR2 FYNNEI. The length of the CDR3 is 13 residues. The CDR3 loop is CASRKGEWQPQHF. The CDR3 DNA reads TGTGCCAGCAGGAAGGGGGAATGGCAGCCCCAGCATTTT.

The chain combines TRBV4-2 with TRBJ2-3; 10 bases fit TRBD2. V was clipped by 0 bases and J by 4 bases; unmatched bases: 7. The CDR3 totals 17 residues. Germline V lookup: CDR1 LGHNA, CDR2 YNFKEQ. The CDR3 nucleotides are TGTGCCAGCAGCCAAGATCTCCGAGCGGGAGGGCCAGATACGCAGTATTTT. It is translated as CASSQDLRAGGPDTQYF.

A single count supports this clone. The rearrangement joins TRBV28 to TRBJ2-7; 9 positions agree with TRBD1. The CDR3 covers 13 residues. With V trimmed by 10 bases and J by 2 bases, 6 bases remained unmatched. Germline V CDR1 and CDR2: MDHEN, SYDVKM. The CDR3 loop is CATAGTGTYEQYF. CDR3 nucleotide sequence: TGTGCCACCGCCGGGACAGGGACCTACGAGCAGTACTTC.

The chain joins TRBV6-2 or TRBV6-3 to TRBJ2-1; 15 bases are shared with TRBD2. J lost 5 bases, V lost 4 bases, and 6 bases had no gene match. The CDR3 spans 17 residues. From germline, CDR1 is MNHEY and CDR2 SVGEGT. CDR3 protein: CASSFRTSGRVHNEQFF. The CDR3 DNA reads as TGTGCCAGCAGTTTCCGGACTAGCGGGAGGGTACACAATGAGCAGTTCTTC.

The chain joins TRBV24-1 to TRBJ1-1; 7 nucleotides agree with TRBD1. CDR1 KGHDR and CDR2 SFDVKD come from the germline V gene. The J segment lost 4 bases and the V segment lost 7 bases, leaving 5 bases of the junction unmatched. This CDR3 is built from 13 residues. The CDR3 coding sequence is TGTGCCACCAGAGCTCCAGGGGGCACTGAAGCTTTCTTT. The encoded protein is CATRAPGGTEAFF.

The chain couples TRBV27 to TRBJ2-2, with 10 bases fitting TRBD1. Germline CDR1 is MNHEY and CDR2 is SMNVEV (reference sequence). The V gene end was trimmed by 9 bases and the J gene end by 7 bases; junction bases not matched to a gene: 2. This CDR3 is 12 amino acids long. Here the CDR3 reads CARTGGVGELFF. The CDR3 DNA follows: TGTGCCAGGACAGGGGGCGTCGGGGAGCTGTTTTTT.

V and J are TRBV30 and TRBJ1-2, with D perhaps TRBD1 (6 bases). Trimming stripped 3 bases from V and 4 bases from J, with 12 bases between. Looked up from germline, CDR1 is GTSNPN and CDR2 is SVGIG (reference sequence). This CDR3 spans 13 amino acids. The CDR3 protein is CAWRARTAYGYTF. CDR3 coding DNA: TGTGCCTGGAGGGCCAGGACAGCCTATGGCTACACCTTC.

CDR3: CASSLSPGQYYNEQFF. In nucleotides, the CDR3 is TGTGCCAGCAGCTTATCACCGGGACAGTACTACAATGAGCAGTTCTTC. V and J are TRBV7-3 and TRBJ2-1, with 7 bases identical to TRBD1. In germline, CDR1 is SGHTA, CDR2 FQGTGA. There are 16 residues in the CDR3. The V and J ends lost 2 bases and 3 bases, in that order; junction bases with no gene match: 7.

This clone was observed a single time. DNA of the CDR3: TGTGCCAGCAGTGAAGCCAGGGGGAGTTCACCCCTCCACTTT. Its protein is CASSEARGSSPLHF. The rearrangement links TRBV6-1 to TRBJ1-6; 7 bases map to TRBD1. The CDR3 extends over 14 amino acids. Germline V gene lookup returns CDR1 MNHNS and CDR2 SASEGT. Losses at the gene ends were 0 bases for V and 9 bases for J; bases not matched to a gene: 2.

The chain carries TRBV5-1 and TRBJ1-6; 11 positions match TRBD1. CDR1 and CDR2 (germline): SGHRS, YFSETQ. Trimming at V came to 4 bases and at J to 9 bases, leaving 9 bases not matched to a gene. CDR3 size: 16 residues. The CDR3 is CASSVAGDRGISPLHF. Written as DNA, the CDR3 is TGCGCCAGCAGCGTAGCGGGGGACAGGGGGATTTCACCCCTCCACTTT.

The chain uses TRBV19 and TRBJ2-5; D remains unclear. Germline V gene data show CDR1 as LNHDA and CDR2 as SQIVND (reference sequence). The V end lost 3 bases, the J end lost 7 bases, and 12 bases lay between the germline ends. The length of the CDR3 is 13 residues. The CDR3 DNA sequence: TGTGCCAGTAGTATTGACGGGTTTGGGACCCAGTACTTC. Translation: CASSIDGFGTQYF. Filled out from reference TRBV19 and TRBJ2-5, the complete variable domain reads DGGITQSPKYLFRKEGQNVTLSCEQNLNHDAMYWYRQDPGQGLRLIYYSQIVNDFQKGDIAEGYSVSREKKESFPLTVTSAQKNPTAFYLCASSIDGFGTQYFGPGTRLLVL.

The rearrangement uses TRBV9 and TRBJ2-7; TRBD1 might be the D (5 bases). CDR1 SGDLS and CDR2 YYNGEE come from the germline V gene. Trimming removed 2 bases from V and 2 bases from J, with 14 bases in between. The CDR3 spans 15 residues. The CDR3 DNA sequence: TGTGCCAGCAGCGTCCAGGGTAGTGGGGCCTACGAGCAGTACTTC. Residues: CASSVQGSGAYEQYF.

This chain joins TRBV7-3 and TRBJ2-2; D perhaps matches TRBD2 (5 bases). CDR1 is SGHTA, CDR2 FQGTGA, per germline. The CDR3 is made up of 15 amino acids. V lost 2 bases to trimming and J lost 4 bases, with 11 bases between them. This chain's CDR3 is CASSLYRAGTGELFF. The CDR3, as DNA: TGTGCCAGCAGCTTATATAGGGCGGGCACCGGGGAGCTGTTTTTT.

CDR3 loop: CASSTVGSYNEQFF. In DNA, the CDR3 is TGTGCCAGTAGTACGGTTGGCTCCTACAATGAGCAGTTCTTC. J is TRBJ2-1 and V is TRBV19; D not resolved. V gave up 4 bases and J gave up 0 bases, with 7 bases separating them. CDR3 length: 14 residues. Per germline, CDR1 LNHDA and CDR2 SQIVND (reference sequence).

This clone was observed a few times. CDR3 bases: TGTGCCAGCAGCTCGCGACAGGGCCAGGAAGCTTTCTTT. Translated: CASSSRQGQEAFF. This sequence joins TRBV7-2 and TRBJ1-1; TRBD1 agrees at 7 bases. The V and J ends lost 4 bases and 8 bases, in that order; junction bases with no gene match: 7. The length of the CDR3 is 13 residues. Germline V lookup: CDR1 SGHTA, CDR2 FQGNSA.

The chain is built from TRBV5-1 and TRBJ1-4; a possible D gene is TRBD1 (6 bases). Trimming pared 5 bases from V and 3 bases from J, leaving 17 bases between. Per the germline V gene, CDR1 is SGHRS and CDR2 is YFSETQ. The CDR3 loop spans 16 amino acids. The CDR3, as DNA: TGCGCCAGCAGTGTCCAGGGGAGAAGACCTAATGAAAAACTGTTTTTT. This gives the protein CASSVQGRRPNEKLFF. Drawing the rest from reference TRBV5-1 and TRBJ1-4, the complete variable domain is KAGVTQTPRYLIKTRGQQVTLSCSPISGHRSVSWYQQTPGQGLQFLFEYFSETQRNKGNFPGRFSGRQFSNSRSEMNVSTLELGDSALYLCASSVQGRRPNEKLFFGSGTQLSVL.

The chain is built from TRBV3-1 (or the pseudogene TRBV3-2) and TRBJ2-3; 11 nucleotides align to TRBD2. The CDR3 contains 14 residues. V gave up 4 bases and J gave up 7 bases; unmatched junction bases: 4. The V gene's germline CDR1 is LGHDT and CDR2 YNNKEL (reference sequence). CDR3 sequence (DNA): TGTGCCAGCAGCCCGACTAGCGGGATCTATACGCAGTATTTT. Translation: CASSPTSGIYTQYF.

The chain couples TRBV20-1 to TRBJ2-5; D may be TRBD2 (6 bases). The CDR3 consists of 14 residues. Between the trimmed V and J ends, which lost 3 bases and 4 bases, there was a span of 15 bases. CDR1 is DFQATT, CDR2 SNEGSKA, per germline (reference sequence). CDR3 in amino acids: CSASRGRPGETQYF. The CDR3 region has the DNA TGCAGTGCTAGTCGTGGGAGGCCGGGAGAGACCCAGTACTTC.

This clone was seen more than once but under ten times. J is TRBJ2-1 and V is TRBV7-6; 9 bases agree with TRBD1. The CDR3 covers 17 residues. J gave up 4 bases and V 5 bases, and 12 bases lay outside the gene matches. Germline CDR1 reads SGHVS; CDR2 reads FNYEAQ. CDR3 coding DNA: TGTGCCAGCAGCGCTTCCACCGGGACAGGGAAATACAATGAGCAGTTCTTC. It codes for CASSASTGTGKYNEQFF.

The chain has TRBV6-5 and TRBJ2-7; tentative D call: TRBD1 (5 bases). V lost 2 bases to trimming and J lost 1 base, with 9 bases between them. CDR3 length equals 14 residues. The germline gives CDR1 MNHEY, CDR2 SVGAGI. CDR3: CASSYNQGSYEQYF. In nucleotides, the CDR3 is TGTGCCAGCAGTTACAATCAGGGATCCTACGAGCAGTACTTC.

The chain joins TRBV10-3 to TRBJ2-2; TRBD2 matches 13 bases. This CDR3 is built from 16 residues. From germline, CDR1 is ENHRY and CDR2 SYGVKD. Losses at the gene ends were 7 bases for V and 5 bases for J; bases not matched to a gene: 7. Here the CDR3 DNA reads TGTGCCATCACAGGACTAGCGGGAGTCAGGACCGGGGAGCTGTTTTTT. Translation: CAITGLAGVRTGELFF.